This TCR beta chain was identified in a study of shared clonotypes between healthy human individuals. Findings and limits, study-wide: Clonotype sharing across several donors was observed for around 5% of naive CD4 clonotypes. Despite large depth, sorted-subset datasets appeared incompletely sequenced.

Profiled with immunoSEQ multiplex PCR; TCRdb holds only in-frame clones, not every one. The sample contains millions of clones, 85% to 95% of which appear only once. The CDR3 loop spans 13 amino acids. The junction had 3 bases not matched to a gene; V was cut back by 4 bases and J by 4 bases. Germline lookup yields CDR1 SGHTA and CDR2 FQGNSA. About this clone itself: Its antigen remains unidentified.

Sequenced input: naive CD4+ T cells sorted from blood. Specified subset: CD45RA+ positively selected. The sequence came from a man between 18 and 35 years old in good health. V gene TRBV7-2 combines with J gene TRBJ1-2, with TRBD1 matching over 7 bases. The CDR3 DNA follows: TGTGCCAGCAGCTCGGGACAGTTCTATGGCTACACCTTC. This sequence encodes CASSSGQFYGYTF. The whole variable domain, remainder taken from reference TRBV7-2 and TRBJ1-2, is GAGVSQSPSNKVTEKGKDVELRCDPISGHTALYWYRQSLGQGLEFLIYFQGNSAPDKSGLPSDRFSAERTGGSVSTLTIQRTQQEDSAVYLCASSSGQFYGYTFGSGTRLTVV.